Listed below are T cell receptor beta chains from one sample, sequenced in a study of early T cells in non-severe SARS-CoV-2 infection. Via MiXCR, TCRdb re-called the 5' RACE reads, giving one row per CDR3 protein. The sample lists around 99,000 distinct CDR3 sequences, 16% occurring once. The sequencing here drew on whole blood, taken at baseline. The receptors shown here come from an adult who was a healthcare worker with PCR-confirmed SARS-CoV-2 infection or an uninfected control (not recorded which). Each CDR3 is given with its conserved first and last residue. A D gene is named only where the DNA matches it firmly. The size field is filled for only some rows; it gives once, few, many or a size class.

d_call: TRBD2; clone_size: NA; v_call: TRBV19; j_call: TRBJ2-7; cdr3_aa: CARGTTSLHYEQYF; cdr3_nt: TGTGCCAGAGGGACGACTAGCCTTCACTACGAGCAGTACTTC
d_call: TRBD1; clone_size: few; v_call: TRBV12-3/TRBV12-4; j_call: TRBJ1-5; cdr3_aa: CASSVTGTVSNQPQHF; cdr3_nt: TGTGCCAGCAGTGTCACCGGGACAGTTAGCAATCAGCCCCAGCATTTT
d_call: NA; clone_size: NA; v_call: TRBV12-3/TRBV12-4; j_call: TRBJ2-2; cdr3_aa: CASSLGGQNTGELFF; cdr3_nt: TGTGCCAGCAGCCTGGGGGGACAGAACACCGGGGAGCTGTTTTTT
d_call: NA; clone_size: few; v_call: TRBV7-9; j_call: TRBJ2-5; cdr3_aa: CASSTETQYF; cdr3_nt: TGTGCCAGCAGCACGGAGACCCAGTACTTC
d_call: TRBD2; clone_size: NA; v_call: TRBV3-1; j_call: TRBJ2-1; cdr3_aa: CASSLGGLGLFF; cdr3_nt: TGTGCCAGCAGCCTTGGGGGACTAGGTCTGTTCTTC
d_call: NA; clone_size: NA; v_call: TRBV12-5; j_call: TRBJ2-1; cdr3_aa: CASGRSTSFSYNEQFF; cdr3_nt: TGTGCTAGTGGCCGAAGTACTAGCTTCTCCTACAATGAGCAGTTCTTC
d_call: NA; clone_size: NA; v_call: TRBV12-3/TRBV12-4; j_call: TRBJ2-7; cdr3_aa: CASSLARRERHEQYF; cdr3_nt: TGTGCCAGCAGTTTAGCGCGTAGGGAGCGCCACGAGCAGTACTTC
d_call: NA; clone_size: NA; v_call: TRBV12-3/TRBV12-4; j_call: TRBJ1-5; cdr3_aa: CASCISSNQPQHF; cdr3_nt: TGTGCCAGCTGTATCAGTAGCAATCAGCCCCAGCATTTT
d_call: NA; clone_size: NA; v_call: TRBV19; j_call: TRBJ2-7; cdr3_aa: CASSPGDWGYEQYF; cdr3_nt: TGTGCCAGTAGTCCCGGTGACTGGGGCTACGAGCAGTACTTC
d_call: NA; clone_size: NA; v_call: TRBV30; j_call: TRBJ2-7; cdr3_aa: CAWGGYEQYF; cdr3_nt: TGTGCCTGGGGGGGCTACGAGCAGTACTTC
d_call: TRBD2; clone_size: many; v_call: TRBV3-1; j_call: TRBJ2-5; cdr3_aa: CASNQAGVVETQYF; cdr3_nt: TGTGCCAGCAACCAAGCGGGAGTCGTGGAGACCCAGTACTTC
d_call: TRBD2; clone_size: few; v_call: TRBV29-1; j_call: TRBJ2-3; cdr3_aa: CSAGSGTTSDTQYF; cdr3_nt: TGCAGCGCGGGCTCCGGGACTACATCCGATACGCAGTATTTT
d_call: NA; clone_size: many; v_call: TRBV20-1; j_call: TRBJ2-1; cdr3_aa: CSATPASNYNEQFF; cdr3_nt: TGCAGTGCCACCCCGGCCTCTAATTACAATGAGCAGTTCTTC
d_call: NA; clone_size: few; v_call: TRBV19; j_call: TRBJ2-1; cdr3_aa: CASSPSILNEQFF; cdr3_nt: TGTGCCAGTAGCCCTAGCATCCTTAATGAGCAGTTCTTC
d_call: NA; clone_size: NA; v_call: TRBV6-1; j_call: TRBJ2-4; cdr3_aa: CASSQRLDKNIQYF; cdr3_nt: TGTGCCAGCAGTCAAAGACTAGACAAAAACATTCAGTACTTC
d_call: NA; clone_size: many; v_call: TRBV2; j_call: TRBJ2-1; cdr3_aa: CASSESEQFF; cdr3_nt: TGTGCCAGCAGTGAGTCTGAGCAGTTCTTC
d_call: TRBD1; clone_size: few; v_call: TRBV5-6; j_call: TRBJ1-2; cdr3_aa: CASSSGTGDGYTF; cdr3_nt: TGTGCCAGCAGTTCCGGGACAGGGGATGGCTACACCTTC
d_call: TRBD2; clone_size: NA; v_call: TRBV28; j_call: TRBJ2-7; cdr3_aa: CASTSPGLATVYEQYF; cdr3_nt: TGTGCCAGCACCTCGCCGGGACTAGCAACGGTCTACGAGCAGTACTTC
d_call: NA; clone_size: NA; v_call: TRBV7-3; j_call: TRBJ1-6; cdr3_aa: CASQNPPPGRCSPLHF; cdr3_nt: TGTGCCAGCCAAAATCCCCCCCCAGGGCGATGTTCACCCCTCCACTTT
d_call: TRBD2; clone_size: few; v_call: TRBV18; j_call: TRBJ2-1; cdr3_aa: CASSPTSGIRNEQFF; cdr3_nt: TGTGCCAGCTCCCCCACTAGCGGGATTAGGAATGAGCAGTTCTTC
d_call: NA; clone_size: few; v_call: TRBV3-1; j_call: TRBJ2-1; cdr3_aa: CASSQGVGNNEQFF; cdr3_nt: TGTGCCAGCAGCCAAGGAGTAGGAAACAATGAGCAGTTCTTC
d_call: NA; clone_size: NA; v_call: TRBV28; j_call: TRBJ2-7; cdr3_aa: CASSFTVLNERYF; cdr3_nt: TGTGCCAGCAGTTTTACAGTTCTGAACGAGCGGTACTTC
d_call: TRBD1; clone_size: many; v_call: TRBV20-1; j_call: TRBJ1-5; cdr3_aa: CSARETGLYSNQPQHF; cdr3_nt: TGCAGTGCTAGAGAGACAGGGCTCTATAGCAATCAGCCCCAGCATTTT
d_call: TRBD1; clone_size: NA; v_call: TRBV28; j_call: TRBJ1-2; cdr3_aa: CASRYYRGTYGYTF; cdr3_nt: TGTGCCAGCCGATACTACAGGGGAACCTATGGCTACACCTTC
d_call: TRBD1; clone_size: few; v_call: TRBV27; j_call: TRBJ1-4; cdr3_aa: CASSLEGAGPEKLFF; cdr3_nt: TGTGCCAGCAGTTTAGAGGGGGCGGGCCCTGAAAAACTGTTTTTT
d_call: TRBD2; clone_size: NA; v_call: TRBV4-1; j_call: TRBJ2-1; cdr3_aa: CASSSRTSGRDNEQFF; cdr3_nt: TGCGCCAGCAGCTCGCGGACTAGCGGGAGGGACAATGAGCAGTTCTTC
d_call: TRBD2; clone_size: few; v_call: TRBV7-3; j_call: TRBJ2-5; cdr3_aa: CASSAGGLAGGRGEWTQYF; cdr3_nt: TGTGCCAGCAGCGCAGGGGGACTAGCGGGAGGACGTGGAGAGTGGACCCAGTACTTC
d_call: TRBD2; clone_size: NA; v_call: TRBV20-1; j_call: TRBJ2-3; cdr3_aa: CSAWTSLADTQYF; cdr3_nt: TGCAGTGCGTGGACTAGTCTCGCAGATACGCAGTATTTT
d_call: NA; clone_size: NA; v_call: TRBV7-6; j_call: TRBJ2-1; cdr3_aa: CASSLSWGNEQFF; cdr3_nt: TGTGCCAGCAGCTTGTCCTGGGGGAATGAGCAGTTCTTC
d_call: TRBD2; clone_size: NA; v_call: TRBV7-9; j_call: TRBJ2-2; cdr3_aa: CASSIGLAATGELFF; cdr3_nt: TGTGCCAGCAGCATAGGACTAGCTGCCACCGGGGAGCTGTTTTTT
d_call: NA; clone_size: NA; v_call: TRBV11-3; j_call: TRBJ2-7; cdr3_aa: CASSWGKGTVYEQYF; cdr3_nt: TGTGCCAGCAGCTGGGGTAAGGGGACTGTTTACGAGCAGTACTTC
d_call: NA; clone_size: NA; v_call: TRBV28; j_call: TRBJ1-3; cdr3_aa: CASSPGEVRNTIYF; cdr3_nt: TGTGCCAGCAGCCCGGGGGAAGTGAGGAACACCATATATTTT
d_call: TRBD2; clone_size: few; v_call: TRBV7-2; j_call: TRBJ2-3; cdr3_aa: CASSPAGGPADTQYF; cdr3_nt: TGTGCCAGCAGCCCAGCGGGAGGGCCCGCAGATACGCAGTATTTT
d_call: TRBD1; clone_size: many; v_call: TRBV3-1; j_call: TRBJ2-1; cdr3_aa: CASSQRGQGAGNEQFF; cdr3_nt: TGTGCCAGCAGCCAGAGGGGACAGGGGGCAGGGAATGAGCAGTTCTTC
d_call: NA; clone_size: few; v_call: TRBV5-4; j_call: TRBJ1-1; cdr3_aa: CASSLALSDCDTEAFF; cdr3_nt: TGTGCCAGCAGCTTGGCTTTGTCGGATTGCGACACTGAAGCTTTCTTT